The sequence of this T cell receptor beta chain was determined in a study of spatial heterogeneity in lung cancer. Study background: Detection of beta-chain sequences consistently exceeded that of alpha-chain sequences. Each unique TCR and UMI combination was seen more than ten times on average in raw reads. Study conclusions and caveats: Among blood samples, ubiquitous expanded tumor TCRs appeared more at resection than at follow-up.

Sample share makes this clonotype large. Its antigen remains unknown. This sample's time point: sample taken at primary tumor resection. Unsorted whole RNA samples from tumor, nontumor lung or frozen PBMC were sequenced. Every TCR cDNA molecule carried a tag that served as a unique molecular identifier. TCRdb called the 5' RACE reads again in MiXCR, with one record for every CDR3 protein. Of over 2,000 distinct CDR3 sequences in the sample, approximately 13% are singletons; the top ten hold roughly three fifths. Germline V gene lookup returns CDR1 MNHNS and CDR2 SASEGT. CDR3 size: 16 residues. V was shortened by 1 base and J by 0 bases, with 12 bases between the two germline ends.

The chain carries TRBV6-1 and TRBJ2-5, with D possibly matching TRBD2 (5 bases). The TCR was taken from a male donor with early-stage non-small cell lung cancer. Sample: PBMCs, taken at surgery. The CDR3 nucleotides are TGTGCCAGCAGTGAAGAGGGAGCGGAGAACCAAGAGACCCAGTACTTC. Amino acid sequence: CASSEEGAENQETQYF.